This entry concerns a single T cell receptor (beta chain). The junction differs from germline at one of its ends, possibly a read error. The data originate from a study of control samples from healthy donors and cancer patients. Germline V CDR1 and CDR2: LNHNV, YYDKDF (reference sequence). The length of the CDR3 is 13 residues. Profiling relied on immunoSEQ multiplex PCR, and the TCRdb table lists in-frame clones only, not all of them. Here the sample table reports roughly 190,000 clones. The TCR sequence derives from a woman aged 30 to 39 in good health. Sequencing was carried out using blood. The J gene is TRBJ1-6, the V gene TRBV15, with TRBD1 as a possible D gene (5 bases). The CDR3 DNA sequence: TGTGCCACCAGCACGCTGACAGACGGGGACCGTGACTTT. Its translation is CATSTLTDGDRDF. Full variable domain (remainder filled in from reference TRBV15 and TRBJ1-6): DAMVIQNPRYQVTQFGKPVTLSCSQTLNHNVMYWYQQKSSQAPKLLFHYYDKDFNNEADTPDNFQSRRPNTSFCFLDIRSPGLGDTAMYLCATSTLTDGDRDFGNGTRLTVT.